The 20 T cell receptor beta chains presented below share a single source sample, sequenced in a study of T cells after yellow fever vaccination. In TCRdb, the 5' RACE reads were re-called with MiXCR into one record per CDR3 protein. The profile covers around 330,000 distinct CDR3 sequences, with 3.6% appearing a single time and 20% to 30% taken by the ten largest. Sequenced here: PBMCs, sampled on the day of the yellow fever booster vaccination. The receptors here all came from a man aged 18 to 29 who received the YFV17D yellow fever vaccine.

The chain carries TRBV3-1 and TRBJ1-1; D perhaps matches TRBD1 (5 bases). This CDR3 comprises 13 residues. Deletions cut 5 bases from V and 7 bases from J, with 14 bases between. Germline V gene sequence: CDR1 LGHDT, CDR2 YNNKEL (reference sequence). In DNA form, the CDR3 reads TGTGCCAGCAGCGACTGGGGCCCGGATGAAGCTTTCTTT. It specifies CASSDWGPDEAFF.

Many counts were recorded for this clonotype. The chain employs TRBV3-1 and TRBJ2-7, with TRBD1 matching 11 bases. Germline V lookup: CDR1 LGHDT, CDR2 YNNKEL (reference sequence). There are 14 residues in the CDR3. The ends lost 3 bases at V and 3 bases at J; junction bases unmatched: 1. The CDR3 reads CASSQGQGGYEQYF. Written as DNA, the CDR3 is TGTGCCAGCAGCCAGGGACAGGGGGGCTACGAGCAGTACTTC.

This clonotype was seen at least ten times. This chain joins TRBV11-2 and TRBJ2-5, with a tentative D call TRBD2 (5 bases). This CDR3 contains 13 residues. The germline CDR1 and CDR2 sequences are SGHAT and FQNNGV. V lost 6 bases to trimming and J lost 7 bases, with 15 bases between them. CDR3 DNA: TGTGCCAGCAGTAGGGTAGAAGGAGGGACCCAGTACTTC. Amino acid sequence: CASSRVEGGTQYF.

CDR3 bases: TGTGCCAGCAGTTTTCCTAGGGGCCAAGAGACCCAGTACTTC. Residues: CASSFPRGQETQYF. The chain joins TRBV28 to TRBJ2-5; perhaps TRBD1 as D (5 bases). Germline values: CDR1 MDHEN, CDR2 SYDVKM. The CDR3 extends over 14 amino acids. The V gene lost 3 bases and the J gene lost 1 base, with 9 bases spanning the gap.

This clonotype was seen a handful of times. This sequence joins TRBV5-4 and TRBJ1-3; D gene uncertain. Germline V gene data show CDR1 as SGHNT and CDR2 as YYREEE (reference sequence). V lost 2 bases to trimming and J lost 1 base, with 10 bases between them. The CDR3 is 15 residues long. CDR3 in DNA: TGTGCCAGCAGCTTCGATTCCGTTTCTGGAAACACCATATATTTT. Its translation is CASSFDSVSGNTIYF.

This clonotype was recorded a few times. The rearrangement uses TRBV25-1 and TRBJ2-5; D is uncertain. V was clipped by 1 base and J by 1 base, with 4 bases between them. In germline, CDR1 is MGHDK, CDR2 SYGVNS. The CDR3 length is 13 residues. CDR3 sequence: CASSESGQETQYF. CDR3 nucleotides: TGTGCCAGCAGTGAATCCGGCCAAGAGACCCAGTACTTC.

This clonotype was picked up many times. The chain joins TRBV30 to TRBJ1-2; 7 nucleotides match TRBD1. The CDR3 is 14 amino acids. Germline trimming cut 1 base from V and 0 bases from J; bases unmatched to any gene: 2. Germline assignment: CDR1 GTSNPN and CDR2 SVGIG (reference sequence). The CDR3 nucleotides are TGTGCCTGGAGTGAAGACAGGGCTAACTATGGCTACACCTTC. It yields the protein CAWSEDRANYGYTF. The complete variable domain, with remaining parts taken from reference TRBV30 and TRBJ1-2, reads SQTIHQWPATLVQPVGSPLSLECTVEGTSNPNLYWYRQAAGRGLQLLFYSVGIGQISSEVPQNLSASRPQDRQFILSSKKLLLSDSGFYLCAWSEDRANYGYTFGSGTRLTVV.

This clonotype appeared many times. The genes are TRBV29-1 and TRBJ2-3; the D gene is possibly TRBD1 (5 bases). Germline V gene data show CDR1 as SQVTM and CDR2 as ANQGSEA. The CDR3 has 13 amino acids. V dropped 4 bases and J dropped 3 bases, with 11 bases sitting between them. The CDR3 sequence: CSVARARTDTQYF. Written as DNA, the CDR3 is TGCAGCGTTGCCAGGGCAAGGACAGATACGCAGTATTTT.

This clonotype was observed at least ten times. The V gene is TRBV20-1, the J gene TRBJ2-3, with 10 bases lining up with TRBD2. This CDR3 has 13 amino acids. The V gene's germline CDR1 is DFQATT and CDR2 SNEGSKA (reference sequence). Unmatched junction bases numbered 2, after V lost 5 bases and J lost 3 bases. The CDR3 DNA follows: TGCAGTGCTTTAGCGGGGGGAACAGATACGCAGTATTTT. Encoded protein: CSALAGGTDTQYF.

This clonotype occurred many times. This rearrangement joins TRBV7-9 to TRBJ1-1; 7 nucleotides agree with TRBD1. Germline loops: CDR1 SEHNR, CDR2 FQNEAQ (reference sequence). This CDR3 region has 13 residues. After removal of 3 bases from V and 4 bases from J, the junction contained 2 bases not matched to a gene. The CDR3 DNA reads TGTGCCAGCAGCTTCGCAGGGGGCACTGAAGCTTTCTTT. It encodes CASSFAGGTEAFF.

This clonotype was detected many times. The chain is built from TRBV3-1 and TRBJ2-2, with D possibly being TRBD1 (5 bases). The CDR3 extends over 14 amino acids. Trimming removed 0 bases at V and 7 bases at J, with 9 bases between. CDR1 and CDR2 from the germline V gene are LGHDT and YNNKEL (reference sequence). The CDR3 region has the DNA TGTGCCAGCAGCCAAGATAAGGGGTTCGGGGAGCTGTTTTTT. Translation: CASSQDKGFGELFF.

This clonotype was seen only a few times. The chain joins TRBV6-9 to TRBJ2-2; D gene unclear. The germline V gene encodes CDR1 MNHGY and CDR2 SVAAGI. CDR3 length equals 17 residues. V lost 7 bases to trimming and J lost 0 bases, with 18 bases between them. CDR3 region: CASTYSLASANTGELFF. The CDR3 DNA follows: TGTGCCAGCACCTATTCCCTGGCATCCGCGAACACCGGGGAGCTGTTTTTT.

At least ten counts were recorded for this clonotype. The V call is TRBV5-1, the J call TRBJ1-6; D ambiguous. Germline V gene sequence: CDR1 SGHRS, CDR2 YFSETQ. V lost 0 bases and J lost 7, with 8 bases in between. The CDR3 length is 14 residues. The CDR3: CASSLVGGNSPLHF. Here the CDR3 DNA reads TGCGCCAGCAGCTTGGTCGGTGGAAATTCACCCCTCCACTTT.

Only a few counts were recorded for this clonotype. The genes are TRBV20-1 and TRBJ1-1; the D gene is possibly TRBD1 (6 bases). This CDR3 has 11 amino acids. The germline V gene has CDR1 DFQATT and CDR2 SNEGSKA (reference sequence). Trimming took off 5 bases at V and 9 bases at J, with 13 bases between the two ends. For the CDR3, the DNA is TGCAGTGCTTTAGGGGGGGGAAAAGCTTTCTTT. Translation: CSALGGGKAFF.

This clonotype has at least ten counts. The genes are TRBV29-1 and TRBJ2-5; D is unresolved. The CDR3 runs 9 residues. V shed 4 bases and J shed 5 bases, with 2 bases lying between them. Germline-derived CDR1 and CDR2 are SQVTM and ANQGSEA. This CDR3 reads CSVGETQYF. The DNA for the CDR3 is TGCAGCGTTGGGGAGACCCAGTACTTC.

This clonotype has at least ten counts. The CDR3 nucleotides are TGTGCCAGCAGTTTAACGACAGGTCCGGCCCTTATAAAGTTCTTC. Its protein is CASSLTTGPALIKFF. The rearrangement joins TRBV27 to TRBJ2-1; a possible D gene is TRBD1 (6 bases). V lost 2 bases and J 14 bases, leaving 22 bases between the germline ends. The CDR3 length is 15 residues. Germline values: CDR1 MNHEY, CDR2 SMNVEV (reference sequence).

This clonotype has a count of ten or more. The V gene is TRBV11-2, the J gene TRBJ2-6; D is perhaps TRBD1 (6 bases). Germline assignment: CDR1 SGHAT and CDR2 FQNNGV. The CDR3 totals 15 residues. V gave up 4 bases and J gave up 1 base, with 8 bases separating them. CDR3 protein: CASSWTDSGANVLTF. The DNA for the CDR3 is TGTGCCAGCAGCTGGACAGATTCTGGGGCCAACGTCCTGACTTTC. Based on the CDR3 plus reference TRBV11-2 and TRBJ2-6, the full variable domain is EAGVAQSPRYKIIEKRQSVAFWCNPISGHATLYWYQQILGQGPKLLIQFQNNGVVDDSQLPKDRFSAERLKGVDSTLKIQPAKLEDSAVYLCASSWTDSGANVLTFGAGSRLTVL.

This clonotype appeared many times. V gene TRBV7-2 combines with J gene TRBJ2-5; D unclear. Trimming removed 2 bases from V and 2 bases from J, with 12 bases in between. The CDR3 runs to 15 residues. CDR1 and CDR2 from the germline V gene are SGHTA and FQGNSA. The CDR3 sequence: CASSLNISPQETQYF. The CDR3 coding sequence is TGTGCCAGCAGCTTAAATATAAGTCCGCAAGAGACCCAGTACTTC.

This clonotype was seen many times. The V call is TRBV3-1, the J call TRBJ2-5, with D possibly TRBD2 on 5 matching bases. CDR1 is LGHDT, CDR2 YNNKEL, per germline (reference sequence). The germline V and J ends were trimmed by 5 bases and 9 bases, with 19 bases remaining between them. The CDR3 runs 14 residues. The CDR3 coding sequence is TGTGCCAGCAGCGTAAGCGGCGGGCACATGGCCCAGTACTTC. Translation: CASSVSGGHMAQYF.

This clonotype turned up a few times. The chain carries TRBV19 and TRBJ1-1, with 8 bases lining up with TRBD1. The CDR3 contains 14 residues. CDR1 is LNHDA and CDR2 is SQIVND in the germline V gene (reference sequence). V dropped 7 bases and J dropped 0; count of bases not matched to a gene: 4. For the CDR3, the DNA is TGTGCCAGTATCCGACAGGGGTTGAACACTGAAGCTTTCTTT. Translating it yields CASIRQGLNTEAFF. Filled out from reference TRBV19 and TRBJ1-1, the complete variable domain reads DGGITQSPKYLFRKEGQNVTLSCEQNLNHDAMYWYRQDPGQGLRLIYYSQIVNDFQKGDIAEGYSVSREKKESFPLTVTSAQKNPTAFYLCASIRQGLNTEAFFGQGTRLTVV.